This T cell receptor beta chain was found in a study of T cell changes during pregnancy in multiple sclerosis. The assay was immunoSEQ multiplex PCR, and TCRdb's table has in-frame clones only and misses some. The repertoire holds nearly 110,000 clones, with 85% to 95% as singletons. Per germline, CDR1 SGHTA and CDR2 FQGNSA. CDR3 length: 16 residues. The V end was cut by 5 bases, the J end by 2 bases, with 17 bases between. The clonotype comes from a female donor with multiple sclerosis, enrolled in a pregnancy study. The chain joins TRBV7-2 to TRBJ2-3, with a weak D call TRBD2 (7 bases). Sequenced here: peripheral blood, sampled after pregnancy. The CDR3 nucleotides read TGTGCCAGCAGCGCCTTTGGGGGGGCCGTCACAGATACGCAGTATTTT. Translation: CASSAFGGAVTDTQYF.